The 12 T cell receptor beta chains below all came from one sample that was sequenced in a study of glioma-infiltrating T cells. The iRepertoire nested amplicon-rescue multiplex PCR amplified TCR alpha and beta CDR3s from RNA. One entry per CDR3 protein, called by TCRdb with MiXCR from the multiplex PCR reads. The sample holds tens of thousands of distinct CDR3 sequences, 20% to 25% seen once. Sequencing used glioma tissue, nonneoplastic brain tissue, or PBMCs (not recorded which). These receptors were collected from a human donor with low-grade glioma or glioblastoma, undergoing nonglioma brain surgery, or in good health (not recorded which).

This clonotype was seen many times. In DNA, the CDR3 is TGTGCCAGCAGTTATGACAGCTCCTACGAGCAGTACTTC. Residues: CASSYDSSYEQYF. The chain uses TRBV6-1 and TRBJ2-7, with a tentative D call TRBD1 (5 bases). The V gene lost 5 bases and the J gene lost 0 bases, with 8 bases spanning the gap. This CDR3 is 13 amino acids long. CDR1 MNHNS and CDR2 SASEGT come from the germline V gene.

This clonotype was recorded many times. The chain recombines TRBV19 with TRBJ1-2; 10 bases map to TRBD1. The CDR3 runs to 16 residues. The germline CDR1 and CDR2 sequences are LNHDA and SQIVND (reference sequence). V lost 5 bases to trimming and J lost 0 bases; unmatched junction nucleotides: 6. CDR3 region: CASSRGDRGANYGYTF. As DNA, the CDR3 is TGTGCCAGTAGTCGAGGGGACAGGGGAGCTAACTATGGCTACACCTTC.

On this clonotype: Being one base from a much bigger clone, this may be a read error. The gene calls are TRBV5-1 and TRBJ1-1; D is uncertain. This CDR3 is built from 12 residues. Trimming shortened V by 1 base and J by 8 bases, and 9 bases separated the two germline ends. Germline assignment: CDR1 SGHRS and CDR2 YFSETQ. CDR3 protein: CASSLSRGEAFF. The CDR3 nucleotides read TGCGCCAGCAGCTTGTCGCGTGGAGAAGCTTTCTTT. Full variable domain (remainder filled in from reference TRBV5-1 and TRBJ1-1): KAGVTQTPRYLIKTRGQQVTLSCSPISGHRSVSWYQQTPGQGLQFLFEYFSETQRNKGNFPGRFSGRQFSNSRSEMNVSTLELGDSALYLCASSLSRGEAFFGQGTRLTVV.

The V call is TRBV20-1, the J call TRBJ2-1, with 9 bases that match TRBD2. Germline trimming cut 7 bases from V and 5 bases from J; bases unmatched to any gene: 9. The CDR3 loop spans 14 amino acids. Per germline, CDR1 DFQATT and CDR2 SNEGSKA (reference sequence). In nucleotides, the CDR3 is TGCAGTGTTCCCGGACTAGCGAGGAACAATGAGCAGTTCTTC. This gives the protein CSVPGLARNNEQFF.

V is TRBV10-2 and J is TRBJ2-5; TRBD2 agrees at 7 bases. Trimming removed 0 bases from V and 5 bases from J; junction bases left unmatched: 15. Germline CDR1 WSHSY, CDR2 SAAADI. CDR3 size: 18 residues. The CDR3 DNA reads TGCGCCAGCAGTGAGTCGACACTGGGCGGGGGTGCCGATGAGACCCAGTACTTC. It codes for CASSESTLGGGADETQYF.

The chain joins TRBV12-5 to TRBJ2-2, with D uncertain. Trimming left V 2 bases short and J 2 bases short, with 9 bases between. This CDR3 region has 15 residues. Germline V gives CDR1 LGHNT, CDR2 FRNRAP. CDR3 sequence: CASGLSQLNTGELFF. In nucleotides, the CDR3 is TGTGCTAGTGGTTTGTCACAGCTTAACACCGGGGAGCTGTTTTTT.

This clonotype was picked up many times. The rearrangement links TRBV6-1 to TRBJ2-1, with D possibly being TRBD1 (5 bases). This CDR3 region has 14 residues. Deletions cut 7 bases from V and 2 bases from J, with 12 bases between. In germline, CDR1 is MNHNS, CDR2 SASEGT. CDR3 sequence: CASKAGWAYNEQFF. In DNA form, the CDR3 reads TGTGCCAGCAAAGCAGGGTGGGCCTACAATGAGCAGTTCTTC.

V is TRBV11-2 and J is TRBJ2-7, with D possibly being TRBD2 (6 bases). The CDR3 runs 14 residues. Germline CDR1 and CDR2: SGHAT and FQNNGV. Trimming took off 3 bases at V and 3 bases at J, with 12 bases between the two ends. The CDR3: CASSFMGRDYEQYF. The CDR3 coding sequence is TGTGCCAGCAGCTTTATGGGGCGGGACTACGAGCAGTACTTC.

This clonotype was seen at least ten times. The chain employs TRBV6-1 and TRBJ2-7; 9 bases are shared with TRBD1. This CDR3 has 14 residues. Germline loops: CDR1 MNHNS, CDR2 SASEGT. V lost 7 bases, J lost 5 bases, and 9 bases stayed unmatched. CDR3 region: CASIPGQGRDEQYF. DNA for the CDR3: TGTGCCAGCATTCCGGGACAGGGCCGTGACGAGCAGTACTTC.

This clonotype was seen many times. V and J are TRBV6-1 and TRBJ2-7; maybe TRBD2 (5 bases). The CDR3 runs to 13 residues. From germline, CDR1 is MNHNS and CDR2 SASEGT. Trimming removed 7 bases at V and 3 bases at J, with 13 bases between. The CDR3 spells CASTRGRVYEQYF. In DNA, the CDR3 is TGTGCCAGCACCCGGGGAAGAGTCTACGAGCAGTACTTC.

V is TRBV12-3 or TRBV12-4 and J is TRBJ1-3; D remains unclear. The CDR3 runs to 14 residues. V was pared by 3 bases and J by 5 bases, with 11 bases between. CDR3 sequence reads: CASSFAVERNTIYF. In DNA form, the CDR3 reads TGTGCCAGCAGTTTTGCAGTCGAAAGAAACACCATATATTTT.

The chain has TRBV5-1 and TRBJ2-1; 7 bases are a match to TRBD2. Germline CDR1 reads SGHRS; CDR2 reads YFSETQ. The CDR3 is made up of 12 amino acids. Germline trimming cut 1 base from V and 10 bases from J; bases unmatched to any gene: 2. The CDR3, as DNA: TGCGCCAGCAGCTTGATACTAGCGGAGCAGTTCTTC. As protein: CASSLILAEQFF.